This T cell receptor beta chain was captured in a study of shared clonotypes between healthy human individuals. On the study more broadly: Three plates each covered CD4 naive and memory; CD8 naive two, CD8 memory one. Study-wide results and limits: In a handful of donors, around 5% of naive CD4 clonotypes appeared in common.

The study ran the assay at deep level. Libraries were prepared by immunoSEQ multiplex PCR; TCRdb keeps only in-frame clonotypes and omits some of them. Here the sample spans about 990,000 clones, roughly 74% being singletons. The CDR3 length is 14 residues. The V and J ends lost 6 bases and 0 bases respectively, with 12 bases between them. CDR1 is KGHSH, CDR2 LQKENI, per germline. This clone was detected once. Its matching antigen is unknown. This sequence was found in a man in his late teens or twenties in good health. Some clones in this sample may be carry-over from other donors' samples. The sample comprised memory CD4+ T cells from PBMCs. Subset in this sample: CD45RA-negative fraction. This sequence joins TRBV18 and TRBJ2-7; D is ambiguous. CDR3 residues: CASSDPRGSYEQYF. CDR3 DNA sequence: TGTGCCAGCTCCGACCCCCGCGGCTCCTACGAGCAGTACTTC.